This TCR beta chain was sequenced during a study of early T cells in non-severe SARS-CoV-2 infection. Study-level points and caveats: There was a bias toward anti-spike CD8 responses in VDJdb matching, which missed private and CD4 specificities.

This clonotype was observed a few times. Its antigen is as yet unknown. Individual cDNA molecules were tagged with unique molecular identifiers, the study reported. TCRdb analysed the 5' RACE reads with MiXCR anew, one entry per CDR3 protein. In the table there are tens of thousands of distinct CDR3 sequences, about 15% of which are singletons. Sample: whole blood. This clonotype was obtained from an adult who was a healthcare worker with PCR-confirmed SARS-CoV-2 infection or an uninfected control (not recorded which).

The DNA of the CDR3 is TGTGCCAGCAGCTTAGAGGCGACAGGGGGCTACGAGCAGTACTTC. It encodes CASSLEATGGYEQYF. The V gene is TRBV7-2, the J gene TRBJ2-7; TRBD1 matches at 9 bases. The CDR3 has 15 amino acids. The germline V gene has CDR1 SGHTA and CDR2 FQGNSA. The trim removed 1 base at V and 3 bases at J, leaving 4 bases unmatched.